These 11 T cell receptor beta chains share one sample of origin, sequenced in a study of read filtering for tumor transcriptome and immune sequencing. This library used roughly 400 ng RNA and molecular barcoded adaptors spanning alpha/delta and beta/gamma chains. TCRdb ran MiXCR on the reads and lists one entry per CDR3 protein. The data contain approximately 61,000 distinct CDR3 sequences, approximately 19% of them singletons. Material for sequencing was a population of CD138-negative cells sorted from bone marrow. Receptors originate from a donor aged 40 or over with multiple myeloma.

This clonotype showed up many times. This chain links TRBV5-5 with TRBJ1-1; TRBD1 agrees at 11 bases. CDR1 SGHKS and CDR2 YYEKEE come from the germline V gene (reference sequence). Unmatched junction bases numbered 6, after V lost 4 bases and J lost 7 bases. The CDR3 is 14 residues long. The CDR3 reads CASSRGTGGVEAFF. The CDR3, as DNA: TGTGCCAGCAGCCGCGGGACAGGGGGGGTTGAAGCTTTCTTT.

This clonotype was observed many times. The rearrangement joins TRBV20-1 to TRBJ2-3; D possibly matches TRBD1 or TRBD2 (5 bases each). Germline V gene lookup returns CDR1 DFQATT and CDR2 SNEGSKA (reference sequence). This CDR3 is 14 amino acids long. Trimming shortened V by 4 bases and J by 4 bases, and 15 bases separated the two germline ends. The CDR3 DNA reads TGCAGTGCTACCGGGGCGCCAATAGCAGATACGCAGTATTTT. Protein product: CSATGAPIADTQYF.

At least ten counts were recorded for this clonotype. The V call is TRBV28, the J call TRBJ2-7; no definite D call. Germline V gene data show CDR1 as MDHEN and CDR2 as SYDVKM. V gave up 6 bases and J gave up 2 bases, with 8 bases separating them. The CDR3 loop spans 12 amino acids. The CDR3 region is CASSKFPYEQYF. The DNA of the CDR3 is TGTGCCAGCAGCAAATTCCCCTACGAGCAGTACTTC. The full variable domain, with the rest looked up from reference TRBV28 and TRBJ2-7, is DVKVTQSSRYLVKRTGEKVFLECVQDMDHENMFWYRQDPGLGLRLIYFSYDVKMKEKGDIPEGYSVSREKKERFSLILESASTNQTSMYLCASSKFPYEQYFGPGTRLTVT.

The rearrangement links TRBV3-1 to TRBJ2-7, with D hard to call. V lost 4 bases and J 3 bases, leaving 10 bases between the germline ends. Germline CDR1 and CDR2: LGHDT and YNNKEL (reference sequence). The CDR3 spans 13 residues. Here the CDR3 reads CASSLMDHYEQYF. The CDR3 DNA is TGTGCCAGCAGCCTCATGGATCACTACGAGCAGTACTTC.

This clonotype was recorded at least ten times. The chain carries TRBV7-9 and TRBJ2-7, with D hard to call. This CDR3 has 15 amino acids. Germline CDR1 reads SEHNR; CDR2 reads FQNEAQ (reference sequence). The V gene lost 1 base and the J gene lost 4 bases, with 14 bases spanning the gap. For the CDR3, the DNA is TGTGCCAGCAGCTTAGGCTACACGAGATCTTACGAGCAGTACTTC. Its protein is CASSLGYTRSYEQYF.

This clonotype was counted ten times or more. V gene TRBV5-1 combines with J gene TRBJ1-6; D is uncertain. Trimming stripped 4 bases from V and 8 bases from J, with 16 bases between. CDR3 length: 15 residues. From germline, CDR1 is SGHRS and CDR2 YFSETQ. CDR3 coding DNA: TGCGCCAGCAGCCCGGGCCCCATTGGGGATTCACCCCTCCACTTT. It codes for CASSPGPIGDSPLHF.

This clonotype was seen only a few times. With a much larger clone just one base away, this may be a read error. The rearrangement uses TRBV5-1 and TRBJ1-1; TRBD1 matches at 9 bases. The CDR3 loop spans 14 amino acids. The V gene's germline CDR1 is SGHRS and CDR2 YFSETQ. DNA for the CDR3: TGCGCCAGAAGCTTGGACAGGGGGAACACTGAAGCTTTCTTT. The encoded protein is CARSLDRGNTEAFF.

This clonotype was counted ten times or more. The chain combines TRBV20-1 with TRBJ1-5; 7 bases line up with TRBD1. J was trimmed by 3 bases and V by 0 bases; bases with no gene match: 2. The CDR3 loop spans 14 amino acids. In germline, CDR1 is DFQATT, CDR2 SNEGSKA (reference sequence). CDR3 protein: CSARERGPNQPQHF. The CDR3 DNA reads as TGCAGTGCTAGAGAAAGGGGGCCCAATCAGCCCCAGCATTTT.

V and J are TRBV29-1 and TRBJ2-3, with D possibly being TRBD1 (5 bases). Trimming took 2 bases from V and 3 from J, leaving 9 bases between them. The germline V gene has CDR1 SQVTM and CDR2 ANQGSEA. This CDR3 contains 13 residues. CDR3 sequence (DNA): TGCAGCGTTGAAACAGGTGGTACAGATACGCAGTATTTT. Its translation is CSVETGGTDTQYF.

This clonotype is labeled as medium-sized. The chain recombines TRBV4-2 with TRBJ2-1, with 13 bases aligning to TRBD2. Germline trimming cut 4 bases from V and 7 bases from J; bases unmatched to any gene: 7. Germline values: CDR1 LGHNA, CDR2 YNFKEQ. CDR3 length: 16 residues. The CDR3 loop is CASSLELAGGFNEQFF. CDR3 in DNA: TGTGCCAGCAGCCTCGAACTAGCGGGGGGGTTTAATGAGCAGTTCTTC.

About this clonotype itself: Germline and junction disagree at one end, which may indicate a read error. The chain is built from TRBV29-1 and TRBJ2-6; 9 bases match TRBD1. Germline lookup yields CDR1 SQVTM and CDR2 ANQGSEA. The CDR3 sequence is 15 residues long. In DNA form, the CDR3 reads TGCGGCGCGACAGGGGGTAGCTCTGGGGCCAACGTCCCGACTTTC. Protein: CGATGGSSGANVPTF.